These 19 T cell receptor beta chains were sequenced from one sample in a study of shared clonotypes between healthy human individuals. This table comes from immunoSEQ multiplex PCR, and its TCRdb copy is limited to in-frame clones, with some not included. Of nearly 2 million clones in the sample, about 95% were seen once. Naive CD8 populations comprised CD45RO-negative cells positively selected for CCR7, excluding terminally differentiated effector memory CD45RA+ cells. The sequenced sample consisted of naive CD8+ T cells sorted from blood. These receptors all come from a man aged 18 to 30 in good health.

The chain uses TRBV7-9 and TRBJ1-2, with a possible D match to TRBD1 (5 bases). Germline CDR1 and CDR2: SEHNR and FQNEAQ (reference sequence). Trimming took off 4 bases at V and 0 bases at J, with 12 bases between the two ends. This CDR3 spans 15 amino acids. This CDR3 is CASSSRDGPNYGYTF. CDR3 nucleotides: TGTGCCAGCAGCTCACGGGACGGCCCTAACTATGGCTACACCTTC.

V usage is TRBV5-4 and J usage is TRBJ2-1; D perhaps matches TRBD2 (6 bases). V was pared by 0 bases and J by 5 bases, with 9 bases between. Per germline, CDR1 SGHNT and CDR2 YYREEE (reference sequence). CDR3 length: 14 amino acids. The CDR3 loop reads CASSLVSGHNEQFF. DNA for the CDR3: TGTGCCAGCAGCTTGGTGAGCGGGCACAATGAGCAGTTCTTC.

Comment on this clone: The sample holds other DNA sequences that translate to the same CDR3. This chain joins TRBV4-1 and TRBJ2-5; TRBD1 or TRBD2 may be the D gene (6 bases each). Germline V gives CDR1 MGHRA, CDR2 YSYEKL. V was cut by 0 bases and J by 2 bases, with 10 bases left in between. The CDR3 is 15 residues long. The CDR3 sequence: CASSQERGVQETQYF. The CDR3 bases are TGCGCCAGCAGCCAAGAGAGGGGGGTGCAAGAGACCCAGTACTTC.

CDR3: CASSHEGEGGETQYF. The DNA of the CDR3 is TGTGCCAGCAGCCATGAGGGAGAGGGAGGTGAGACCCAGTACTTC. This chain connects TRBV4-2 to TRBJ2-5; TRBD2 is a possible D gene (6 bases). V lost 3 bases and J lost 5, with 16 bases in between. The CDR3 sequence is 15 residues long. The germline gives CDR1 LGHNA, CDR2 YNFKEQ.

The gene calls are TRBV29-1 and TRBJ2-7; D is possibly TRBD1 or TRBD2 (6 bases each). This CDR3 spans 15 amino acids. Trimming took 6 bases from V and 7 from J, leaving 25 bases between them. Germline V gene lookup returns CDR1 SQVTM and CDR2 ANQGSEA. The CDR3 here is CSVGGGAAPAGEQYF. In DNA form, the CDR3 reads TGCAGCGTCGGGGGCGGGGCGGCCCCTGCGGGGGAGCAGTACTTC.

Details on this clone: The same CDR3 is also encoded by other DNA sequences in this sample. The chain has TRBV4-1 and TRBJ1-1; D gene uncertain. Germline V lookup: CDR1 MGHRA, CDR2 YSYEKL. Trimming pared 1 base from V and 0 bases from J, leaving 3 bases between. There are 13 residues in the CDR3. The CDR3 region is CASSQAVNTEAFF. CDR3 DNA sequence: TGCGCCAGCAGCCAAGCAGTGAACACTGAAGCTTTCTTT.

The count of this clone is one. The gene calls are TRBV19 and TRBJ1-2; no definite D call. The CDR3 is 13 residues long. Germline V gives CDR1 LNHDA, CDR2 SQIVND (reference sequence). Trimming left V 6 bases short and J 3 bases short, with 11 bases between. CDR3 sequence: CASSPGRYYGYTF. Here the CDR3 DNA reads TGTGCCAGTAGCCCAGGACGGTACTATGGCTACACCTTC.

The chain is built from TRBV7-3 and TRBJ1-6, with TRBD1 matching 9 bases. The CDR3 has 15 residues. The V and J ends lost 6 bases and 6 bases, in that order; junction bases with no gene match: 6. Germline lookup yields CDR1 SGHTA and CDR2 FQGTGA. CDR3 amino acids: CASSPTGGFNSPLHF. In DNA, the CDR3 is TGTGCCAGCAGTCCTACAGGGGGCTTTAATTCACCCCTCCACTTT.

This CDR3 reads CASSAPWQGQETQYF. The CDR3 DNA reads TGTGCCAGCAGCGCCCCTTGGCAGGGCCAAGAGACCCAGTACTTC. This chain uses TRBV9 with TRBJ2-5; D possibly corresponds to TRBD1 (5 bases). Per the germline V gene, CDR1 is SGDLS and CDR2 is YYNGEE. This CDR3 is 15 amino acids long. V lost 3 bases and J lost 1, with 13 bases in between.

This rearrangement joins TRBV5-1 to TRBJ1-1, with TRBD1 matching 9 bases. The CDR3 runs 18 residues. Germline CDR1 SGHRS, CDR2 YFSETQ. With V trimmed by 0 bases and J by 0 bases, 9 bases remained unmatched. The CDR3 loop is CASSLASGQGGLNTEAFF. CDR3 coding DNA: TGCGCCAGCAGCTTGGCATCGGGACAGGGCGGACTGAACACTGAAGCTTTCTTT.

The J gene is TRBJ2-1, the V gene TRBV7-9, with D hard to call. Germline CDR1 reads SEHNR; CDR2 reads FQNEAQ (reference sequence). Trimming cost V 5 bases and J 7 bases, with 6 bases left between them. The CDR3 sequence is 11 residues long. The CDR3 coding sequence is TGTGCCAGCAGCCCTCCAAATGAGCAGTTCTTC. Amino acid sequence: CASSPPNEQFF. The full variable domain, its missing parts supplied by reference TRBV7-9 and TRBJ2-1, is DTGVSQNPRHKITKRGQNVTFRCDPISEHNRLYWYRQTLGQGPEFLTYFQNEAQLEKSRLLSDRFSAERPKGSFSTLEIQRTEQGDSAMYLCASSPPNEQFFGPGTRLTVL.

V and J are TRBV5-6 and TRBJ1-4; no firm D call. The CDR3 has 14 amino acids. V was cut by 1 base and J by 3 bases, with 7 bases left in between. CDR1 SGHDT and CDR2 YYEEEE come from the germline V gene. The DNA of the CDR3 is TGTGCCAGCAGCTTGACGGGTTCTAATGAAAAACTGTTTTTT. It is translated as CASSLTGSNEKLFF.

V and J are TRBV4-3 and TRBJ2-1; no clear D gene. Germline V gene sequence: CDR1 LGHNA, CDR2 YSLEER. CDR3 size: 17 residues. Trimming removed 0 bases from V and 0 bases from J, with 12 bases in between. CDR3 nucleotides: TGCGCCAGCAGCCAAGATGTATTCGCGGACTCCTACAATGAGCAGTTCTTC. Translation gives CASSQDVFADSYNEQFF.

Of note for this clone: Other DNA sequences in the same sample also yield this CDR3. CDR3 nucleotides: TGTGCCAGCAGTTATGGGACTAGCGGGCTCTACGAGCAGTACTTC. This encodes CASSYGTSGLYEQYF. This chain connects TRBV6-5 to TRBJ2-7, with TRBD2 identical over 12 bases. Per germline, CDR1 MNHEY and CDR2 SVGAGI. CDR3 size: 15 residues. The V gene end was trimmed by 3 bases and the J gene end by 3 bases; junction bases not matched to a gene: 3.

The chain uses TRBV2 and TRBJ2-1; tentatively, D is TRBD2 (5 bases). This CDR3 is built from 15 residues. Trimming took off 2 bases at V and 0 bases at J, with 8 bases between the two ends. Germline assignment: CDR1 SNHLY and CDR2 FYNNEI. CDR3 sequence reads: CASSERRGSYNEQFF. CDR3 nucleotides: TGTGCCAGCAGTGAACGACGGGGCTCCTACAATGAGCAGTTCTTC.

CDR3 loop: CASGWWGQGAYEQYF. The CDR3, as DNA: TGTGCCAGCGGGTGGTGGGGACAGGGCGCCTACGAGCAGTACTTC. The V gene is TRBV27, the J gene TRBJ2-7; 9 bases line up with TRBD1. Germline V gene lookup returns CDR1 MNHEY and CDR2 SMNVEV (reference sequence). J lost 2 bases, V lost 8 bases, and 10 bases had no gene match. The CDR3 sequence is 15 residues long.

The rearrangement uses TRBV5-1 and TRBJ2-3, with D tentatively TRBD2 (6 bases). Germline V gene sequence: CDR1 SGHRS, CDR2 YFSETQ. Trimming took 1 base from V and 2 from J, leaving 23 bases between them. This CDR3 region has 19 residues. The CDR3 DNA is TGCGCCAGCAGCTTGTCCCGTCAGGGCGGGACGTATTCCACAGATACGCAGTATTTT. It yields the protein CASSLSRQGGTYSTDTQYF.

This clone has just one count. In DNA, the CDR3 is TGCGCCAGCAGCCAAGTATATGTGGGGGCTGGTACCGGGGAGCTGTTTTTT. Its protein is CASSQVYVGAGTGELFF. This chain connects TRBV4-1 to TRBJ2-2, with D possibly being TRBD1 (6 bases). V was clipped by 1 base and J by 5 bases, with 17 bases between them. Per the germline V gene, CDR1 is MGHRA and CDR2 is YSYEKL. The CDR3 has 17 amino acids.

CDR3 loop: CARKRGYNYGYTF. DNA of the CDR3: TGTGCCAGGAAAAGGGGATATAACTATGGCTACACCTTC. This chain links TRBV13 with TRBJ1-2; the D gene is possibly TRBD1 (5 bases). This CDR3 is 13 amino acids long. The V end lost 9 bases, the J end lost 1 base, and 12 bases lay between the germline ends. Looked up from germline, CDR1 is PRHDT and CDR2 is FYEKMQ (reference sequence). Based on the CDR3 plus reference TRBV13 and TRBJ1-2, the full variable domain is AAGVIQSPRHLIKEKRETATLKCYPIPRHDTVYWYQQGPGQDPQFLISFYEKMQSDKGSIPDRFSAQQFSDYHSELNMSSLELGDSALYFCARKRGYNYGYTFGSGTRLTVV.